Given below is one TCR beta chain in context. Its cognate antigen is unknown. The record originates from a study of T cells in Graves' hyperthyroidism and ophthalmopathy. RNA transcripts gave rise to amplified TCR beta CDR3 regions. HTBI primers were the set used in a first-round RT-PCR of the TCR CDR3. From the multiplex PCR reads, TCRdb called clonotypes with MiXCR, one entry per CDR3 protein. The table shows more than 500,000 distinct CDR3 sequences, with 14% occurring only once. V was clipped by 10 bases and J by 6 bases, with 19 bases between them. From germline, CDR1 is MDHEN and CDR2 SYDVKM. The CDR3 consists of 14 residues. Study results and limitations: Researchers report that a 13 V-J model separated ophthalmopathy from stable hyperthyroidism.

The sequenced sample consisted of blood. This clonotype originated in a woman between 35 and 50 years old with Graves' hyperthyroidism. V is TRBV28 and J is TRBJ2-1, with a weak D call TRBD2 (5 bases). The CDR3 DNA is TGTGCCACCAGAAACTCGCGGGTTTTCAATGAGCAGTTCTTC. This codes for CATRNSRVFNEQFF.